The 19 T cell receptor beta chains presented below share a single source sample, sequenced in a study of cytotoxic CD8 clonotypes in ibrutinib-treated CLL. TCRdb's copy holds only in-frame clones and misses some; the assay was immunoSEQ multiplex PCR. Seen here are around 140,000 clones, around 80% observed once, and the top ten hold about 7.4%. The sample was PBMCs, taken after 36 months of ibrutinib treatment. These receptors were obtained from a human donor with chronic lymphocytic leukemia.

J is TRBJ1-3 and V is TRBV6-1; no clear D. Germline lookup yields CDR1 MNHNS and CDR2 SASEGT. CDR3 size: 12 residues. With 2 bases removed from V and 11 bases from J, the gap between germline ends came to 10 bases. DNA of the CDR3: TGTGCCAGCAGTGAACTAGTGAGACCCATATATTTT. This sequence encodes CASSELVRPIYF.

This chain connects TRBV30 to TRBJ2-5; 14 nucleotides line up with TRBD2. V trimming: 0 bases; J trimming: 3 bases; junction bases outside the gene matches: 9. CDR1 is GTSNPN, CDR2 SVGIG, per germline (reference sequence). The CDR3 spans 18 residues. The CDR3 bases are TGTGCCTGGAGTGTCCTAGGGACTAGCGGGGGTCCTAAAGAGACCCAGTACTTC. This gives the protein CAWSVLGTSGGPKETQYF.

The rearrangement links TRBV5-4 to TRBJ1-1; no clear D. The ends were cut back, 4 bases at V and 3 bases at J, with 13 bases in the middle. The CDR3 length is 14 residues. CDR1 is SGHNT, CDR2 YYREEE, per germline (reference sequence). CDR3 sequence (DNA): TGTGCCAGCAGCCAAGATAATGAATACACTGAAGCTTTCTTT. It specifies CASSQDNEYTEAFF.

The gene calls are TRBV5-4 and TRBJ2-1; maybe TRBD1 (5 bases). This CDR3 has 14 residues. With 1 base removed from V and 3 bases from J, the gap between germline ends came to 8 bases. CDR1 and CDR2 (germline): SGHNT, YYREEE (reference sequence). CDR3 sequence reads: CASSLRQNYNEQFF. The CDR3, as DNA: TGTGCCAGCAGCTTGAGACAGAACTACAATGAGCAGTTCTTC.

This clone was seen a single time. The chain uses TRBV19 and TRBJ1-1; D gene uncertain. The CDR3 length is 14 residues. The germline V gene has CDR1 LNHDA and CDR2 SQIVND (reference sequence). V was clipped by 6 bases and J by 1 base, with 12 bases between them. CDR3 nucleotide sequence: TGTGCCAGTAGCCTGGGCTCTTGGAACACTGAAGCTTTCTTT. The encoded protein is CASSLGSWNTEAFF. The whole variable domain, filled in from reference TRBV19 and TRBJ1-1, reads DGGITQSPKYLFRKEGQNVTLSCEQNLNHDAMYWYRQDPGQGLRLIYYSQIVNDFQKGDIAEGYSVSREKKESFPLTVTSAQKNPTAFYLCASSLGSWNTEAFFGQGTRLTVV.

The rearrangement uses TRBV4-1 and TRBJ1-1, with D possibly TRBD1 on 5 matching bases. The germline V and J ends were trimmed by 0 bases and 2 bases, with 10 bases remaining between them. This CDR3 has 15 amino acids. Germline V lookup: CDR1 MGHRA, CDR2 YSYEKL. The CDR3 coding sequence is TGCGCCAGCAGCCAAGAGGTCAGGGTAAACACTGAAGCTTTCTTT. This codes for CASSQEVRVNTEAFF.

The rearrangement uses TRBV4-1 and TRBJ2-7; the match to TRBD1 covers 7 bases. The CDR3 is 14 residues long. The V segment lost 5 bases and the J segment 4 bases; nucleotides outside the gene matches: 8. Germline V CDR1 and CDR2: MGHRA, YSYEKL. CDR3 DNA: TGCGCCAGCAGCTTCGACAGGGCCAGGTACGAGCAGTACTTC. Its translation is CASSFDRARYEQYF.

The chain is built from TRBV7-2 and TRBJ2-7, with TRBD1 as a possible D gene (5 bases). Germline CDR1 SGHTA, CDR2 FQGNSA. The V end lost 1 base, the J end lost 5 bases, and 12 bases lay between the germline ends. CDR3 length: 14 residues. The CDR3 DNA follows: TGTGCCAGCAGCTTAGTTACAGGCACCAACGAGCAGTACTTC. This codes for CASSLVTGTNEQYF. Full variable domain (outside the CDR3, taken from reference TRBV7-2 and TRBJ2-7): GAGVSQSPSNKVTEKGKDVELRCDPISGHTALYWYRQSLGQGLEFLIYFQGNSAPDKSGLPSDRFSAERTGGSVSTLTIQRTQQEDSAVYLCASSLVTGTNEQYFGPGTRLTVT.

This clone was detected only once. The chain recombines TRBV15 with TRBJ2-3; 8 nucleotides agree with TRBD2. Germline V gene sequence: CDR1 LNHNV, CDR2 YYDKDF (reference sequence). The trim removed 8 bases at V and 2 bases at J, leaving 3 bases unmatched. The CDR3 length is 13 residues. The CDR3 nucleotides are TGTGCCACCTCGGGGGGGCCCACAGATACGCAGTATTTT. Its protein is CATSGGPTDTQYF.

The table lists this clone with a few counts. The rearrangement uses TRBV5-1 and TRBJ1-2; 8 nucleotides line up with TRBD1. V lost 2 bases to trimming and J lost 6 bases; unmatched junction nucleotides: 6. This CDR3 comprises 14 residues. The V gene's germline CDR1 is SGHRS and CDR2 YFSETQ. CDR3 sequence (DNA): TGCGCCAGCAGCTTAGGACAGGGTACGGATGGCTACACCTTC. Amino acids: CASSLGQGTDGYTF.

CDR3 nucleotide sequence: TGTGCCAGCAGCTTGAGGCCGGGGAGCACAGATACGCAGTATTTT. Amino acid sequence: CASSLRPGSTDTQYF. The rearrangement links TRBV7-6 to TRBJ2-3, with a weak D call TRBD2 (5 bases). CDR1 is SGHVS and CDR2 is FNYEAQ in the germline V gene. V was clipped by 3 bases and J by 0 bases, with 10 bases between them. The CDR3 is 15 residues long.

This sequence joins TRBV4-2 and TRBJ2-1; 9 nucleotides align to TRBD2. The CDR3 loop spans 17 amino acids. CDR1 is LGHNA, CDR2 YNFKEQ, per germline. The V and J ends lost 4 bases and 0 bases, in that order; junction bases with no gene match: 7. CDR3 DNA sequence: TGTGCCAGCAGCCTTAAGACTAGCGGCAGCTCCTACAATGAGCAGTTCTTC. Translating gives CASSLKTSGSSYNEQFF.

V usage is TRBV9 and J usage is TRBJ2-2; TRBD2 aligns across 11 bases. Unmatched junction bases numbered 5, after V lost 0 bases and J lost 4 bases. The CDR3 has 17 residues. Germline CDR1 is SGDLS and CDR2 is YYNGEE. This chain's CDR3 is CASSVGVLAGGTGELFF. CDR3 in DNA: TGTGCCAGCAGCGTAGGAGTGCTAGCGGGAGGCACCGGGGAGCTGTTTTTT.

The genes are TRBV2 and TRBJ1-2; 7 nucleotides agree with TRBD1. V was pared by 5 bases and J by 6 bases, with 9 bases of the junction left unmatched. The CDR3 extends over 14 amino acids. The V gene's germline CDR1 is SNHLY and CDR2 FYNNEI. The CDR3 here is CASSRTTGVDGYTF. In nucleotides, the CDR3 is TGTGCCAGCAGTCGAACAACAGGGGTCGATGGCTACACCTTC.

In DNA, the CDR3 is TGTGCCACCCAGGGGACAGATACGCAGTATTTT. This encodes CATQGTDTQYF. The V call is TRBV10-3, the J call TRBJ2-3, with a possible D match to TRBD1 (6 bases). Trimming shortened V by 10 bases and J by 3 bases, and 8 bases separated the two germline ends. In germline, CDR1 is ENHRY, CDR2 SYGVKD. This CDR3 region has 11 residues.

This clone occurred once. CDR3 coding DNA: TGTGCCAGCTCACCACTGAGCGGACTAGTCAGTTACAATGAGCAGTTCTTC. It translates to CASSPLSGLVSYNEQFF. V is TRBV18 and J is TRBJ2-1, with 7 bases lining up with TRBD2. Germline-derived CDR1 and CDR2 are KGHSH and LQKENI. This CDR3 spans 17 amino acids. J gave up 4 bases and V 1 base, and 10 bases lay outside the gene matches.

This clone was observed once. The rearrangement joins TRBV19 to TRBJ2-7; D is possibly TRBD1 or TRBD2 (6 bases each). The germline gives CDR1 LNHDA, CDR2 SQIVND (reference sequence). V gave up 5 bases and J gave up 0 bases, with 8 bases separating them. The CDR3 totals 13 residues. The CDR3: CASSWGASYEQYF. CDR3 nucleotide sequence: TGTGCCAGTAGTTGGGGGGCCTCCTACGAGCAGTACTTC. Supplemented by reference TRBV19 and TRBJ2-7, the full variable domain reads DGGITQSPKYLFRKEGQNVTLSCEQNLNHDAMYWYRQDPGQGLRLIYYSQIVNDFQKGDIAEGYSVSREKKESFPLTVTSAQKNPTAFYLCASSWGASYEQYFGPGTRLTVT.

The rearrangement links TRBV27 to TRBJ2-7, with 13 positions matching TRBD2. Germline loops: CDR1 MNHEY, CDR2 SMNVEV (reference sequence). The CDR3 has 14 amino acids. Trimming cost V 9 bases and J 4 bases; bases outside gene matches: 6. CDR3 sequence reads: CASTSGRARYEQYF. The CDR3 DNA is TGTGCCAGTACTAGCGGGAGGGCCCGATACGAGCAGTACTTC.

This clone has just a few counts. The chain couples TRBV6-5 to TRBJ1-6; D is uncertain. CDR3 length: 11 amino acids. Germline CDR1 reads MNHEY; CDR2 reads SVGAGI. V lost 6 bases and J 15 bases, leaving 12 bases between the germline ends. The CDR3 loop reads CASSRPALLHF. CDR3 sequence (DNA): TGTGCCAGCAGCCGACCGGCGCTCCTCCACTTT.